The 7 T cell receptor beta chains reported below all come from one sample, sequenced in a study of cytomegalovirus exposure and HLA in healthy donors (dated by TCRdb to 2017 to 2019). Libraries were made using the immunoSEQ multiplex PCR assay. The multiplex PCR relied on a mix of 60 forward primers for TCR Vbeta segments and 13 reverse primers for TCR Jbeta segments. TCRdb holds this immuneACCESS table with in-frame rearrangements only. Some clones are missing; in checked studies, unresolved V genes explain under half, and the rest has no known cause. For this sample there are some 130,000 clones; roughly two thirds appear just once. Of the sample, 1.6% falls within the top ten clones. The sequencing sample was made of PBMCs. Receptors were obtained from a man aged 25-40 years in good health and CMV-seropositive.

In its sample, this clone was seen once. This sequence joins TRBV6-5 and TRBJ2-7; D might be TRBD1 (6 bases). V was pared by 4 bases and J by 4 bases, with 14 bases between. Per the germline V gene, CDR1 is MNHEY and CDR2 is SVGAGI. The CDR3 sequence is 14 residues long. Here the CDR3 DNA reads TGTGCCAGCAGTTGGGGGCTTCGCCCGTACGAGCAGTACTTC. This encodes CASSWGLRPYEQYF.

V gene TRBV7-9 combines with J gene TRBJ1-4; maybe TRBD1 (5 bases). Germline loops: CDR1 SEHNR, CDR2 FQNEAQ (reference sequence). Deletions cut 8 bases from V and 6 bases from J, with 13 bases between. The CDR3 runs 13 residues. The chain's CDR3 is CASSTRVHEKLFF. As DNA, the CDR3 is TGTGCCAGCTCTACCAGGGTACATGAAAAACTGTTTTTT.

This rearrangement joins TRBV13 to TRBJ2-7, with TRBD2 matching 13 bases. CDR3 length: 16 amino acids. The germline gives CDR1 PRHDT, CDR2 FYEKMQ (reference sequence). V shed 4 bases, J shed 1 base, and the junction held 4 bases outside the gene matches. As DNA, the CDR3 is TGTGCCAGCAGCTCAAAGACTAGCGGGAGGTCCTACGAGCAGTACTTC. Protein product: CASSSKTSGRSYEQYF. The variable domain in full, with the rest retrieved from reference TRBV13 and TRBJ2-7, is AAGVIQSPRHLIKEKRETATLKCYPIPRHDTVYWYQQGPGQDPQFLISFYEKMQSDKGSIPDRFSAQQFSDYHSELNMSSLELGDSALYFCASSSKTSGRSYEQYFGPGTRLTVT.

The chain couples TRBV29-1 to TRBJ1-2; D remains unclear. V was shortened by 2 bases and J by 14 bases, with 15 bases between the two germline ends. The CDR3 totals 11 residues. Germline CDR1 and CDR2: SQVTM and ANQGSEA. CDR3: CSVENPVKRTF. CDR3 in DNA: TGCAGCGTTGAAAATCCCGTGAAGCGGACCTTC.

The chain employs TRBV5-1 and TRBJ2-3; the D gene is possibly TRBD2 (5 bases). This CDR3 has 15 residues. Per germline, CDR1 SGHRS and CDR2 YFSETQ. V lost 8 bases and J 2 bases, leaving 18 bases between the germline ends. CDR3 residues: CAREAPVALTDTQYF. In DNA form, the CDR3 reads TGCGCCAGGGAGGCCCCAGTTGCTCTCACAGATACGCAGTATTTT.

The CDR3: CASSLSRGPGGNTIYF. The CDR3 DNA reads TGTGCCAGCAGCCTTTCCAGGGGGCCGGGAGGAAACACCATATATTTT. This chain links TRBV2 with TRBJ1-3; 8 nucleotides line up with TRBD1. Germline CDR1 reads SNHLY; CDR2 reads FYNNEI. Unmatched junction bases numbered 11, after V lost 6 bases and J lost 4 bases. The CDR3 spans 16 residues.

The chain employs TRBV29-1 and TRBJ2-7, with D uncertain. This CDR3 is built from 12 residues. Germline CDR1 and CDR2: SQVTM and ANQGSEA. V was trimmed by 5 bases and J by 1 base, leaving 9 bases between them. CDR3 bases: TGCAGCGTTTCTGGCGGTTCCTACGAGCAGTACTTC. It translates to CSVSGGSYEQYF.